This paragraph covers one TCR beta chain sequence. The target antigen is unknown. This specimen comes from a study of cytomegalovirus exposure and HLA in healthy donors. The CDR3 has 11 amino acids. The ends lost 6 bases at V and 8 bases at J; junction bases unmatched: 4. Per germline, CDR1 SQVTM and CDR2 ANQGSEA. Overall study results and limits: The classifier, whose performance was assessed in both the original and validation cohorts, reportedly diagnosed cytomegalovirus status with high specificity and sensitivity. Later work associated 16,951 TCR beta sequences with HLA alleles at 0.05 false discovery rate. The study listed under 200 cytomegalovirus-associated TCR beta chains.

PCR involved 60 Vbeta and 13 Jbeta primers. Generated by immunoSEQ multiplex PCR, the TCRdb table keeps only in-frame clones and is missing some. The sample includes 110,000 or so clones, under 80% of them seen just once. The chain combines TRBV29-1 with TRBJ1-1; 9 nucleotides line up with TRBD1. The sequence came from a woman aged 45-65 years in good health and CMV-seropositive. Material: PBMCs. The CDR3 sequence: CSVDRGGEAFF. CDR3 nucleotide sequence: TGCAGCGTCGACAGGGGGGGGGAAGCTTTCTTT. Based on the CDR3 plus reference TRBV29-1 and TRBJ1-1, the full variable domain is SAVISQKPSRDICQRGTSLTIQCQVDSQVTMMFWYRQQPGQSLTLIATANQGSEATYESGFVIDKFPISRPNLTFSTLTVSNMSPEDSSIYLCSVDRGGEAFFGQGTRLTVV.